This T cell receptor beta chain came from a study of T-cell reconstitution after alpha-beta-depleted transplantation in children. CDR3 size: 15 residues. Germline V CDR1 and CDR2: MGHDK, SYGVNS. The V end lost 1 base, the J end lost 5 bases, and 14 bases lay between the germline ends. For TCRbeta, the library was prepared with unique molecular identifiers. One entry per CDR3 protein results from TCRdb running MiXCR on the PCR reads. The repertoire holds about 360,000 distinct CDR3 sequences, with about an eighth as singletons. The source material was PBMCs, sampled from the stem cell graft. V and J are TRBV25-1 and TRBJ2-5; D is tentatively TRBD1 or TRBD2 (5 bases each). The sequence was obtained from a human donor who donated a stem cell graft to a child with Fanconi anemia. CDR3 DNA sequence: TGTGCCAGCAGTGAATTGGCCGGGGCGGGCGAGACCCAGTACTTC. Protein: CASSELAGAGETQYF.